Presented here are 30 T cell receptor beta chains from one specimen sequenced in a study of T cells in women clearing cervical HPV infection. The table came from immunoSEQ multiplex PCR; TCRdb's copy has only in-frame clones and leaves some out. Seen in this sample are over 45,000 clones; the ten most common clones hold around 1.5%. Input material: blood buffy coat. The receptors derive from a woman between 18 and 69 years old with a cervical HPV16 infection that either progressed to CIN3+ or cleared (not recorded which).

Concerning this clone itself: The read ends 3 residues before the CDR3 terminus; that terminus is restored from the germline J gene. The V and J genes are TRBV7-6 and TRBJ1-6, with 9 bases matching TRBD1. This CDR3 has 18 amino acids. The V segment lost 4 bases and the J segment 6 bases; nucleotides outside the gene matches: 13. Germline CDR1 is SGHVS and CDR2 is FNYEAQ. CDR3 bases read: TGTGCCAGCAGCTCAAATACACAGGGGGCGCACAGTAATTCACCC. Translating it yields CASSSNTQGAHSNSP. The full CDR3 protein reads CASSSNTQGAHSNSPLHF.

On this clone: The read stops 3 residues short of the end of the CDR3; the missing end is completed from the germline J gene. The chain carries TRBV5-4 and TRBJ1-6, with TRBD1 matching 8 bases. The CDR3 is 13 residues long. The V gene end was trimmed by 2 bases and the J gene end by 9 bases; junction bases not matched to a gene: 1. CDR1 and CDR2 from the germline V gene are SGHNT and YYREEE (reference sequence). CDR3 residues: CASSFRGPSPLHF. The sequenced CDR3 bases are TGTGCCAGCAGCTTCAGGGGGCCTTCACCC.

CDR3 sequence: CASIGTGASHYGYTF. The covered CDR3 bases are TGTGCCAGCATAGGGACAGGGGCCTCTCACTATGGC. The rearrangement joins TRBV11-2 to TRBJ1-2; 10 bases fit TRBD1. From the germline J gene comes the end of the CDR3, since the read stops 3 residues before it. This CDR3 is 15 amino acids long. The V gene's germline CDR1 is SGHAT and CDR2 FQNNGV. V lost 7 bases to trimming and J lost 3 bases; unmatched junction nucleotides: 8.

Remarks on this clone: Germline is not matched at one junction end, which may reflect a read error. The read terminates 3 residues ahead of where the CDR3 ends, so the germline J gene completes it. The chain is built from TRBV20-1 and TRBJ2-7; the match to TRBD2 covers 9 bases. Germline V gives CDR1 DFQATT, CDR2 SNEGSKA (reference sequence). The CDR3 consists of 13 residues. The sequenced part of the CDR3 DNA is TGCAGTTCTAGCGGGGACAGCTCCTACGAG. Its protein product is CSSSGDSSYE. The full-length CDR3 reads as CSSSGDSSYEQYF.

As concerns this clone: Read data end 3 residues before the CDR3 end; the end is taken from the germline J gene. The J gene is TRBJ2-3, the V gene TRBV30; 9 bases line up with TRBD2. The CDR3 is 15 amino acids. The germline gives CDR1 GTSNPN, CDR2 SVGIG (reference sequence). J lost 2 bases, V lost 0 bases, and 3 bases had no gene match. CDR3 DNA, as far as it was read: TGTGCCTGGAGTGTTCTAGCGGGGAACACAGATACG. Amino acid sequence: CAWSVLAGNTDT. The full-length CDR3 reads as CAWSVLAGNTDTQYF.

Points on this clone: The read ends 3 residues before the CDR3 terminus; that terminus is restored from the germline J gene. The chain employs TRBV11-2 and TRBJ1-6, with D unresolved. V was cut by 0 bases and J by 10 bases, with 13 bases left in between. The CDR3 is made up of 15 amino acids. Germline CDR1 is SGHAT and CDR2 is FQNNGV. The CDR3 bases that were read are TGTGCCAGCAGCTTAGATCAAGGCCTGAGGTCACCC. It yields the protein CASSLDQGLRSP. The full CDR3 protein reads CASSLDQGLRSPLHF.

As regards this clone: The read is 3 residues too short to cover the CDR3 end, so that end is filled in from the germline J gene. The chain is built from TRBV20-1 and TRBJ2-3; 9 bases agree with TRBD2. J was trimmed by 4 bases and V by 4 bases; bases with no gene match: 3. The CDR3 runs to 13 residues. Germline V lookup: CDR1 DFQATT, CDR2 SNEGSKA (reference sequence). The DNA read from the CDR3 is TGCAGTGCTAATGGCGGGAGGGCAGATACG. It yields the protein CSANGGRADT. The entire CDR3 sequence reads CSANGGRADTQYF.

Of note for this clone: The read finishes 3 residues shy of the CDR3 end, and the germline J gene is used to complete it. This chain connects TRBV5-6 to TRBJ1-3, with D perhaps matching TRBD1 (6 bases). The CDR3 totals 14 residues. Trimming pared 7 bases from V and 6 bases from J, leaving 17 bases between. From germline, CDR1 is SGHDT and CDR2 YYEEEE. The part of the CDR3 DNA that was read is TGTGCCAGCTCCAGTATGGACAGATCAAACACC. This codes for CASSSMDRSNT. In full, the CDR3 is CASSSMDRSNTIYF.

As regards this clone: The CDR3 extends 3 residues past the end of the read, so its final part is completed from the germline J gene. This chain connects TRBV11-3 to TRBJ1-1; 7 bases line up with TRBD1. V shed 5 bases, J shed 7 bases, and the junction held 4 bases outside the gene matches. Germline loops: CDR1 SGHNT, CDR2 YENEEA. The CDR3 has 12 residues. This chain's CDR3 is CASSPRTGEAFF. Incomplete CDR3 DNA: TGTGCCAGCAGCCCCCGGACAGGTGAA.

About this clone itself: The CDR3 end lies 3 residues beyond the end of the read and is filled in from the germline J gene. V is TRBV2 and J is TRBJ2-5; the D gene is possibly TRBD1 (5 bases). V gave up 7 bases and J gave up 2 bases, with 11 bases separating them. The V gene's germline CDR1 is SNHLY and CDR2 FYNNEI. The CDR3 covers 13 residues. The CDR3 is CASTLDSQETQYF. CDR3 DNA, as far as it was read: TGTGCCAGCACATTAGACAGTCAAGAGACC.

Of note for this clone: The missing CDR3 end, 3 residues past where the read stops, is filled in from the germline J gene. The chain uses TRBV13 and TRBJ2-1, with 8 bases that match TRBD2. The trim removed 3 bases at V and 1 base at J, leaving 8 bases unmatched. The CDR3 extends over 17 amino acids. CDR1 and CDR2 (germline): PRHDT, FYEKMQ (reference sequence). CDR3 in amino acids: CASSFLAGARSYNEQFF. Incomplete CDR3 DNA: TGTGCCAGCAGCTTTCTAGCGGGTGCAAGGTCCTACAATGAG.

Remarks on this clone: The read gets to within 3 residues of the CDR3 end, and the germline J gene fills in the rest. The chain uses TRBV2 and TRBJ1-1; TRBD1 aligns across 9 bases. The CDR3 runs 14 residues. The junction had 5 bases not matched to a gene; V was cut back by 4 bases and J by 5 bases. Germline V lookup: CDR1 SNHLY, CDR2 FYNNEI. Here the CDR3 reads CASSVQQGATEAFF. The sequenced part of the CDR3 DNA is TGTGCCAGCAGTGTTCAACAGGGGGCTACTGAA.

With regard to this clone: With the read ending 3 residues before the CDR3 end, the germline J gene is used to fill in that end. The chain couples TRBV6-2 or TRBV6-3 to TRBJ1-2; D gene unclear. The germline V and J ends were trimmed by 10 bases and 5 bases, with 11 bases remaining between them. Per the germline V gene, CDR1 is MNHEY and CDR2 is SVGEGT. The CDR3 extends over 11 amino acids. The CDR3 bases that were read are TGTGCCACCCAGGTGGCTTATGGC. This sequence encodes CATQVAYG. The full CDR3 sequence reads CATQVAYGYTF.

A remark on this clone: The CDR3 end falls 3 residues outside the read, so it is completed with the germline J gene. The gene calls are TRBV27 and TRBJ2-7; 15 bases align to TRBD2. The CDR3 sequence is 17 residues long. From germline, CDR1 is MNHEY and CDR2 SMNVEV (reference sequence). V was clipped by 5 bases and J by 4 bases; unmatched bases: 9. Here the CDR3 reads CASSGGGLAGGPYEQYF. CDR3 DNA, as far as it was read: TGTGCCAGCAGTGGGGGCGGACTAGCGGGAGGGCCTTACGAG.

The DNA read from the CDR3 is TGCAGTGCTAGAACGTATAGCGCTAGCGGGGGGGCAACAGATACG. As protein: CSARTYSASGGATDT. The complete CDR3 sequence is CSARTYSASGGATDTQYF. V and J are TRBV20-1 and TRBJ2-3; TRBD2 matches 12 bases. Sequencing ends 3 residues short of the CDR3 end; the germline J gene provides the rest. Germline V gene sequence: CDR1 DFQATT, CDR2 SNEGSKA (reference sequence). V was pared by 2 bases and J by 3 bases, with 12 bases of the junction left unmatched. The CDR3 contains 18 residues.

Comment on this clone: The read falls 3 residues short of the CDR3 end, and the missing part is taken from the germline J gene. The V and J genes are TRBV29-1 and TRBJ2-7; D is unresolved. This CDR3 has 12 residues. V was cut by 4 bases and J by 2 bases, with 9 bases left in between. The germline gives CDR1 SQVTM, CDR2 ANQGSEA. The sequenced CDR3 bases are TGCAGCGTTGTACAGAACGCCTACGAG. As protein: CSVVQNAYE. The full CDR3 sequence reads CSVVQNAYEQYF.

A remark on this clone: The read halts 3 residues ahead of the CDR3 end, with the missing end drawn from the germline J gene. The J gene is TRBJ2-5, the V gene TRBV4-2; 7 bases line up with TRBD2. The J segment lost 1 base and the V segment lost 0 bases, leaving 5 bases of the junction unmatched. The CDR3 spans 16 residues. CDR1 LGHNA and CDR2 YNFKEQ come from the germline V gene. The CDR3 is CASSQDGGEGQETQYF. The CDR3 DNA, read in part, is TGTGCCAGCAGCCAAGATGGAGGGGAGGGCCAAGAGACC.

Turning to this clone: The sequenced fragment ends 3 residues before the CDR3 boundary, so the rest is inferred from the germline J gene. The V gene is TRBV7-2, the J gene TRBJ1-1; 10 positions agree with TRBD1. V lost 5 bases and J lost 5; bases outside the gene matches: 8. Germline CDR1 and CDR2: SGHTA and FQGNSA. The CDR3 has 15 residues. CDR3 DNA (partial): TGTGCCAGCAGCAAATGGACAGGGGGTGGAACTGAA. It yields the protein CASSKWTGGGTE. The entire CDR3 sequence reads CASSKWTGGGTEAFF.

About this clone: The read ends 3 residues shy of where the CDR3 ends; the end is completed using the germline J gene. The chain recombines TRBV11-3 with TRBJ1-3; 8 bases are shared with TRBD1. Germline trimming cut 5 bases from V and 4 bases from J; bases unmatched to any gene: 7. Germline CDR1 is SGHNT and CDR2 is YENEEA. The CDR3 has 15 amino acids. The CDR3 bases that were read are TGTGCCAGCAGCGCAACAGGGGGAAAGGGAAACACC. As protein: CASSATGGKGNT. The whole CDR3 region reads CASSATGGKGNTIYF.

The sequenced CDR3 bases are TGTGCCACCAGCAGACGTCAGACC. This translates into CATSRRQT. The entire CDR3 reads CATSRRQTQYF. This sequence joins TRBV15 and TRBJ2-5; D call uncertain. The DNA ends 3 residues before the CDR3 does, and the rest of the CDR3 is filled in from the germline J gene. Germline V CDR1 and CDR2: LNHNV, YYDKDF (reference sequence). The ends were cut back, 2 bases at V and 6 bases at J, with 4 bases in the middle. The CDR3 extends over 11 amino acids.

This CDR3 reads CASSPRVAGGRSTDTQYF. CDR3 bases read: TGTGCCAGCAGCCCCCGGGTAGCGGGGGGAAGGAGCACAGATACG. The chain couples TRBV7-7 to TRBJ2-3; 10 nucleotides match TRBD2. The observed sequence ends 3 residues before the CDR3 terminus, with the missing tail filled in from the germline J gene. Germline V CDR1 and CDR2: SSHAT, FNYEAQ (reference sequence). This CDR3 contains 18 residues. V lost 5 bases, J lost 0 bases, and 11 bases stayed unmatched. The variable domain in full, completed from reference TRBV7-7 and TRBJ2-3, reads GAGVSQSPRYKVTKRGQDVTLRCDPISSHATLYWYQQALGQGPEFLTYFNYEAQPDKSGLPSDRFSAERPEGSISTLTIQRTEQRDSAMYRCASSPRVAGGRSTDTQYFGPGTRLTVL.

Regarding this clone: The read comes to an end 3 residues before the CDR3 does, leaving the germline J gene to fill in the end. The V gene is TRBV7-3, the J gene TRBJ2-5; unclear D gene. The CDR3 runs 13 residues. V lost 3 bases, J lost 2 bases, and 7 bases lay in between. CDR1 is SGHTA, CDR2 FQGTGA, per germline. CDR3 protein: CASSFSGQETQYF. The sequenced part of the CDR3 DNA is TGTGCCAGCAGCTTCTCAGGACAAGAGACC.

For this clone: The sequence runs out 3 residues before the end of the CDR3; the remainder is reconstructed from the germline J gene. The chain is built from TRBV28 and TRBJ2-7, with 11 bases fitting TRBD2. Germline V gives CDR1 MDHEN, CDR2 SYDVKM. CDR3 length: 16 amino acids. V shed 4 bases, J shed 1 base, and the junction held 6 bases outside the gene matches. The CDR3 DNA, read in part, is TGTGCCAGCAGTTCCCTAGCGGGAGGCAAGTCCTACGAG. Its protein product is CASSSLAGGKSYE. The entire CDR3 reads CASSSLAGGKSYEQYF.

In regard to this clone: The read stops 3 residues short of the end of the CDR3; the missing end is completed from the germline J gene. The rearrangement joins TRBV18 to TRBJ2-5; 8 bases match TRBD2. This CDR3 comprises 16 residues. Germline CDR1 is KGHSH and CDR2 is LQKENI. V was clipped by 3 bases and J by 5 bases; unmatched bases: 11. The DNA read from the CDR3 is TGTGCCAGCTCACCGGCGGCGGGAGGCTCTGGGGAGACC. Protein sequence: CASSPAAGGSGET. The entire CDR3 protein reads CASSPAAGGSGETQYF.

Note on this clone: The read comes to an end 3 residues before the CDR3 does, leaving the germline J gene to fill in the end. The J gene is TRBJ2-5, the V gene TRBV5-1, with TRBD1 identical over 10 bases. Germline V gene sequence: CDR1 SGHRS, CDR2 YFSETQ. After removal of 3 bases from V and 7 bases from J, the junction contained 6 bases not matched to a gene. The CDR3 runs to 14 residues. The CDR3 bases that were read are TGCGCCAGCAGCTCGACAGGGGGCTTGGGGACC. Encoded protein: CASSSTGGLGT. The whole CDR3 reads CASSSTGGLGTQYF. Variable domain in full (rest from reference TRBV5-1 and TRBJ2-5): KAGVTQTPRYLIKTRGQQVTLSCSPISGHRSVSWYQQTPGQGLQFLFEYFSETQRNKGNFPGRFSGRQFSNSRSEMNVSTLELGDSALYLCASSSTGGLGTQYFGPGTRLLVL.

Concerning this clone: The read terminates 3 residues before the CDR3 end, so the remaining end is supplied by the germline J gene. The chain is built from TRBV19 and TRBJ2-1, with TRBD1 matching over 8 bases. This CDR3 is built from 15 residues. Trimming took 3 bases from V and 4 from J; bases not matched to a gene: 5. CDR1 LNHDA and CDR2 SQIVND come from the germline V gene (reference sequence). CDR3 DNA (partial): TGTGCCAGTAGTATGGCCAGGGGGCCGTACAATGAG. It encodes CASSMARGPYNE. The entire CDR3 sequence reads CASSMARGPYNEQFF.

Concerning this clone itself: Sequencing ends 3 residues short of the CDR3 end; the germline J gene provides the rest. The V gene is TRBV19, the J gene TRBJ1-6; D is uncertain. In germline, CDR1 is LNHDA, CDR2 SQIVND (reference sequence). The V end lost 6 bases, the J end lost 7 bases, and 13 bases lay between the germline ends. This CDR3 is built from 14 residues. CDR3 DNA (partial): TGTGCCAGTAGCCCGAACCTCCGGAATTCACCC. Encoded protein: CASSPNLRNSP. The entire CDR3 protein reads CASSPNLRNSPLHF. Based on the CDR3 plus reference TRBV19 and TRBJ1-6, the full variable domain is DGGITQSPKYLFRKEGQNVTLSCEQNLNHDAMYWYRQDPGQGLRLIYYSQIVNDFQKGDIAEGYSVSREKKESFPLTVTSAQKNPTAFYLCASSPNLRNSPLHFGNGTRLTVT.

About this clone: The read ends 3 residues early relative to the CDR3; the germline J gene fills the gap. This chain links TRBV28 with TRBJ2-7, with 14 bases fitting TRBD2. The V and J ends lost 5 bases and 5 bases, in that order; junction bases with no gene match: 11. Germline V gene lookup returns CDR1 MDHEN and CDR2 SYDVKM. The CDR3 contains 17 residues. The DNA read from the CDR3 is TGTGCCAGCAGTGGTAGGGGCCAGGGACTAGCGGGAGACGAG. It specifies CASSGRGQGLAGDE. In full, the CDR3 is CASSGRGQGLAGDEQYF.

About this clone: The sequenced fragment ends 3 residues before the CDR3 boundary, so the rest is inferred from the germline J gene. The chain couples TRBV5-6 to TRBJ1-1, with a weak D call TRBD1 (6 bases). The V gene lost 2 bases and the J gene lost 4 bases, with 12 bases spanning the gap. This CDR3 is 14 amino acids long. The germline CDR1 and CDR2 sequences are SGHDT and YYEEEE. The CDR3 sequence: CASSFQGRVTEAFF. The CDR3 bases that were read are TGTGCCAGCAGCTTTCAGGGGCGTGTCACTGAA.

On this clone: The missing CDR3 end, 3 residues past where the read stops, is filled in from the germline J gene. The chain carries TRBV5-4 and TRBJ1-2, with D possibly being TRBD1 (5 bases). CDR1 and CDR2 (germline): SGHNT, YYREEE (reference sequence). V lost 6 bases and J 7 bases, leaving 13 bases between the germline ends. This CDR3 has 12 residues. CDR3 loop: CASTKTGGGYTF. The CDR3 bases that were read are TGTGCCAGCACGAAGACGGGGGGTGGC.